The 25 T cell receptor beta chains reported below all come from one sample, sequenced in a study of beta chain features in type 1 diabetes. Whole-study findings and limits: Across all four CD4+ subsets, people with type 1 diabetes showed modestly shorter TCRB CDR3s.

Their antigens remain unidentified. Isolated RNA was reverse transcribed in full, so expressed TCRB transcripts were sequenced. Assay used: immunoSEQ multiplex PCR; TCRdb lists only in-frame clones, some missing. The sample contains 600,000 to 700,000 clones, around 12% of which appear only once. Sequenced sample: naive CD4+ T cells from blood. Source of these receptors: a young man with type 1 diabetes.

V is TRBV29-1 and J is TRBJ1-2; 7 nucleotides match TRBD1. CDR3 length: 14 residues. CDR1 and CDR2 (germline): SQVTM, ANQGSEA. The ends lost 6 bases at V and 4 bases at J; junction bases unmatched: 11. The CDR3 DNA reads TGCAGCGTACAGAACGGACAGGCAATCTATGGCTACACCTTC. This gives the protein CSVQNGQAIYGYTF.

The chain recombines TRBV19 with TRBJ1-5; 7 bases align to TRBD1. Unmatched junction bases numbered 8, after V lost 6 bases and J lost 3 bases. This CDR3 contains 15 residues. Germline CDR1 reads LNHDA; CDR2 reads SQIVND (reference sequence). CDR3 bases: TGTGCCAGTAGGCGGACAGGCGCTACCAATCAGCCCCAGCATTTT. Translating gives CASRRTGATNQPQHF. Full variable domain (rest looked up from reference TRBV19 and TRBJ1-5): DGGITQSPKYLFRKEGQNVTLSCEQNLNHDAMYWYRQDPGQGLRLIYYSQIVNDFQKGDIAEGYSVSREKKESFPLTVTSAQKNPTAFYLCASRRTGATNQPQHFGDGTRLSIL.

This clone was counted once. CDR3 sequence: CASSLGAWASRPDTQYF. The CDR3 DNA reads as TGTGCCAGCAGCTTAGGGGCCTGGGCTAGCCGCCCAGATACGCAGTATTTT. The chain links TRBV11-3 to TRBJ2-3; perhaps TRBD2 as D (5 bases). The CDR3 loop spans 17 amino acids. From germline, CDR1 is SGHNT and CDR2 YENEEA. V was trimmed by 1 base and J by 4 bases, leaving 18 bases between them.

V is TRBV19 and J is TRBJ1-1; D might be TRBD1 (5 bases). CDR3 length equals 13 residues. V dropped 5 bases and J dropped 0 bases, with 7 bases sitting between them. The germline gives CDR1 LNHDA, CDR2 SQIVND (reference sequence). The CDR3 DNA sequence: TGTGCCAGTAGTGGGACGGTGAACACTGAAGCTTTCTTT. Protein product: CASSGTVNTEAFF.

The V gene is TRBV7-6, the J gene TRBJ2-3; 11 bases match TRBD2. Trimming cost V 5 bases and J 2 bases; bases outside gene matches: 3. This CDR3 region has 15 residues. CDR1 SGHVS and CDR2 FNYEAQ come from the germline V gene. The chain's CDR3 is CASSPSGGPTDTQYF. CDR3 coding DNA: TGTGCCAGCAGCCCTAGCGGGGGGCCCACAGATACGCAGTATTTT.

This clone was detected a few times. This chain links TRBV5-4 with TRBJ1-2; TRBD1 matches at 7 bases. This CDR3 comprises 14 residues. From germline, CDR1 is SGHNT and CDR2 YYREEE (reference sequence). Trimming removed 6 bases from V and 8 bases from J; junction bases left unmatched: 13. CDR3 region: CASTPGQVGSGYTF. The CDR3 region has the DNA TGTGCCAGCACCCCTGGACAGGTCGGGTCGGGCTACACCTTC.

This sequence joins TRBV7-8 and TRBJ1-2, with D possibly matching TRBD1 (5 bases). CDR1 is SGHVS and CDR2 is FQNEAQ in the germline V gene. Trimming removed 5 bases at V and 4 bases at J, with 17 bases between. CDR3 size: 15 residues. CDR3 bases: TGTGCCAGCAGCCCAAATCCGGGACGGGTCTATGGCTACACCTTC. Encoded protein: CASSPNPGRVYGYTF.

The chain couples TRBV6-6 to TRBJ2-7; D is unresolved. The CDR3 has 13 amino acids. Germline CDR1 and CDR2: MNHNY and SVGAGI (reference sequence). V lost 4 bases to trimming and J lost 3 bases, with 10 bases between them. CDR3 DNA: TGTGCCAGCAGTTTCTCGGACCTCTACGAGCAGTACTTC. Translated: CASSFSDLYEQYF.

The CDR3 reads CAISEQGTENTGELFF. The DNA of the CDR3 is TGTGCCATCAGTGAGCAAGGGACAGAGAACACCGGGGAGCTGTTTTTT. The genes are TRBV10-3 and TRBJ2-2, with 7 positions matching TRBD1. CDR1 is ENHRY and CDR2 is SYGVKD in the germline V gene. Unmatched junction bases numbered 4, after V lost 2 bases and J lost 1 base. The CDR3 extends over 16 amino acids.

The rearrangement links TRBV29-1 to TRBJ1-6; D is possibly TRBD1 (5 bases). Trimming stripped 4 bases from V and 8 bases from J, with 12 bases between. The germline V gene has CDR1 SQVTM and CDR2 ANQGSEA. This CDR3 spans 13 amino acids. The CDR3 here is CSVGGGGDSPLHF. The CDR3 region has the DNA TGCAGCGTTGGGGGGGGTGGCGATTCACCCCTCCACTTT.

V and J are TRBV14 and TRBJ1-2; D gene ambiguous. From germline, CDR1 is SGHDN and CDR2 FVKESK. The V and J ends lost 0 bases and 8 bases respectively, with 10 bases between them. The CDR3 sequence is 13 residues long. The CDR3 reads CASSQDLGDGYTF. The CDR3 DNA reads TGTGCCAGCAGCCAAGATCTCGGAGACGGCTACACCTTC. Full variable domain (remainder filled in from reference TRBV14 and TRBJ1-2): EAGVTQFPSHSVIEKGQTVTLRCDPISGHDNLYWYRRVMGKEIKFLLHFVKESKQDESGMPNNRFLAERTGGTYSTLKVQPAELEDSGVYFCASSQDLGDGYTFGSGTRLTVV.

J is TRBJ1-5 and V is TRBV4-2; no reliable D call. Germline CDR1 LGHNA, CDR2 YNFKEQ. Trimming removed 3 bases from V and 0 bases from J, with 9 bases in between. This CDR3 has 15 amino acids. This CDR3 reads CASSQATDSNQPQHF. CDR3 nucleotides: TGTGCCAGCAGCCAGGCTACAGATAGCAATCAGCCCCAGCATTTT.

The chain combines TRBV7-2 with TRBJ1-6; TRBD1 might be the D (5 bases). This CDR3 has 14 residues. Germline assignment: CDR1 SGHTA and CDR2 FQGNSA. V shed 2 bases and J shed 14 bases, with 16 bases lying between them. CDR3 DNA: TGTGCCAGCAGCTTAAATGTTGGGGGAGAGTCCCTCCACTTT. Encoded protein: CASSLNVGGESLHF.

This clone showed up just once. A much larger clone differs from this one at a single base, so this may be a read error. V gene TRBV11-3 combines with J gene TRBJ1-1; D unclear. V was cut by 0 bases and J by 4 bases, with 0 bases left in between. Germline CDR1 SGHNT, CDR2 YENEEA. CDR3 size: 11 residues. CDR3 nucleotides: TGTGCCAGCAGCTTAGACACTGAAGCTTTCTTT. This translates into CASSLDTEAFF. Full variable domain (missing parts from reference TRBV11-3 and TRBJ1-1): EAGVVQSPRYKIIEKKQPVAFWCNPISGHNTLYWYLQNLGQGPELLIRYENEEAVDDSQLPKDRFSAERLKGVDSTLKIQPAELGDSAVYLCASSLDTEAFFGQGTRLTVV.

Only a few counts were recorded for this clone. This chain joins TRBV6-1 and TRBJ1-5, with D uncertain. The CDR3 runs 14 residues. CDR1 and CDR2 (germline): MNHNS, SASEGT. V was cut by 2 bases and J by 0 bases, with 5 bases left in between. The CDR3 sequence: CASSEQYSNQPQHF. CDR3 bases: TGTGCCAGCAGTGAACAGTATAGCAATCAGCCCCAGCATTTT.

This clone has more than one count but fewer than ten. The CDR3 is CASSPYNEKLFF. CDR3 DNA sequence: TGTGCCAGCAGCCCTTATAATGAAAAACTGTTTTTT. The J gene is TRBJ1-4, the V gene TRBV7-9; D uncertain. The CDR3 is made up of 12 amino acids. The V end lost 5 bases, the J end lost 4 bases, and 5 bases lay between the germline ends. The V gene's germline CDR1 is SEHNR and CDR2 FQNEAQ (reference sequence). The variable domain in full, with the rest retrieved from reference TRBV7-9 and TRBJ1-4, is DTGVSQNPRHKITKRGQNVTFRCDPISEHNRLYWYRQTLGQGPEFLTYFQNEAQLEKSRLLSDRFSAERPKGSFSTLEIQRTEQGDSAMYLCASSPYNEKLFFGSGTQLSVL.

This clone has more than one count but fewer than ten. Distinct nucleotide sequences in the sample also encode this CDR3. CDR3 region: CASSEFYGYTF. CDR3 sequence (DNA): TGTGCCAGCAGTGAATTCTATGGCTACACCTTC. The chain combines TRBV25-1 with TRBJ1-2; D uncertain. This CDR3 region has 11 residues. Trimming took off 1 base at V and 4 bases at J, with 1 base between the two ends. Germline CDR1 and CDR2: MGHDK and SYGVNS.

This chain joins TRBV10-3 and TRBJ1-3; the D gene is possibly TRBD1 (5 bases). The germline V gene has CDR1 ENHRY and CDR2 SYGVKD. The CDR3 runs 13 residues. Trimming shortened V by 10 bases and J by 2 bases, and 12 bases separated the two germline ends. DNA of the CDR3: TGTGCCACCGCTGGGGGAGCTGGAAACACCATATATTTT. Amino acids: CATAGGAGNTIYF.

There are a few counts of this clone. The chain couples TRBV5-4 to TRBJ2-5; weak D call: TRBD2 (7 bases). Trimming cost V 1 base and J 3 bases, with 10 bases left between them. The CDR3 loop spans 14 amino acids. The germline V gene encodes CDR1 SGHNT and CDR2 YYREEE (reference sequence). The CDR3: CASSLQGGEETQYF. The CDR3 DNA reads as TGTGCCAGCAGCTTGCAAGGGGGGGAAGAGACCCAGTACTTC.

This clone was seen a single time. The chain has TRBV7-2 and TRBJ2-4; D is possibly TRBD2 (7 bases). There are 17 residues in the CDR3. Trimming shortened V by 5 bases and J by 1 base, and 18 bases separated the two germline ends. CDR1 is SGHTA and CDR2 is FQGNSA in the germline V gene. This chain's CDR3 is CASSPQWGGQAKNIQYF. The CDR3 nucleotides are TGTGCCAGCAGCCCCCAATGGGGGGGGCAGGCCAAAAACATTCAGTACTTC.

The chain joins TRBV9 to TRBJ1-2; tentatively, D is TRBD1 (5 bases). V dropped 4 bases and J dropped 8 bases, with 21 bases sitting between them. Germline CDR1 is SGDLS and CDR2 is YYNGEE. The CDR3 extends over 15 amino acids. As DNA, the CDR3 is TGTGCCAGCAGCCCGGGACTCGTCGCTGAGTGGGGCTACACCTTC. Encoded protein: CASSPGLVAEWGYTF. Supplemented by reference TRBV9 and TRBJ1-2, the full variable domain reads DSGVTQTPKHLITATGQRVTLRCSPRSGDLSVYWYQQSLDQGLQFLIQYYNGEERAKGNILERFSAQQFPDLHSELNLSSLELGDSALYFCASSPGLVAEWGYTFGSGTRLTVV.

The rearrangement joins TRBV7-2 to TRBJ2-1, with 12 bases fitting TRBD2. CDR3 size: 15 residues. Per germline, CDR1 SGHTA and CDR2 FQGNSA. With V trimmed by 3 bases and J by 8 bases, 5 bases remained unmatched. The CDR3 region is CASSFGLAGSYEQFF. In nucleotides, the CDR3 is TGTGCCAGCAGCTTCGGACTAGCGGGGTCTTATGAGCAGTTCTTC.

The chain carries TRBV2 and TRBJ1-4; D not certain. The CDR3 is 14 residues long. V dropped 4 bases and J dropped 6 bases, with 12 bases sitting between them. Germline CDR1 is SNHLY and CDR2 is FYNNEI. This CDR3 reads CASSGQRADEKLFF. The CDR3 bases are TGTGCCAGCAGTGGGCAAAGGGCGGATGAAAAACTGTTTTTT.

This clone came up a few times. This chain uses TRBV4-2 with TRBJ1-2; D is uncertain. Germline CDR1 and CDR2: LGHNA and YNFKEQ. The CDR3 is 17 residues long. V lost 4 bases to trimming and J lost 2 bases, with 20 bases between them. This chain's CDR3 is CASSPRLSQATNYGYTF. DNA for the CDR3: TGTGCCAGCAGCCCTCGGTTATCTCAAGCTACAAACTATGGCTACACCTTC.

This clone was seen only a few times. The CDR3 reads CASSPPGLGYGYTF. As DNA, the CDR3 is TGTGCCAGCTCACCCCCGGGCCTCGGATATGGCTACACCTTC. The V gene is TRBV18, the J gene TRBJ1-2; D remains ambiguous. Germline assignment: CDR1 KGHSH and CDR2 LQKENI. This CDR3 comprises 14 residues. Trimming took off 3 bases at V and 5 bases at J, with 13 bases between the two ends.